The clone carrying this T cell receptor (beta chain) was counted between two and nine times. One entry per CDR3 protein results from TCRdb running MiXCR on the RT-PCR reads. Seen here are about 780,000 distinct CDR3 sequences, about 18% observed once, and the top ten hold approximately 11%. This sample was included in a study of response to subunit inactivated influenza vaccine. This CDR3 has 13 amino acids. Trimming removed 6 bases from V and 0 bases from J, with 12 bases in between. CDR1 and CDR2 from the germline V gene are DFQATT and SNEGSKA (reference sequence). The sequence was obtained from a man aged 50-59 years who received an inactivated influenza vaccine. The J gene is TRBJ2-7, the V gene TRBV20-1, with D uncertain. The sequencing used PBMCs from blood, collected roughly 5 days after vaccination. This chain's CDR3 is CSAVGASSYEQYF. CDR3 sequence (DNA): TGCAGTGCGGTCGGCGCCAGCTCCTACGAGCAGTACTTC.